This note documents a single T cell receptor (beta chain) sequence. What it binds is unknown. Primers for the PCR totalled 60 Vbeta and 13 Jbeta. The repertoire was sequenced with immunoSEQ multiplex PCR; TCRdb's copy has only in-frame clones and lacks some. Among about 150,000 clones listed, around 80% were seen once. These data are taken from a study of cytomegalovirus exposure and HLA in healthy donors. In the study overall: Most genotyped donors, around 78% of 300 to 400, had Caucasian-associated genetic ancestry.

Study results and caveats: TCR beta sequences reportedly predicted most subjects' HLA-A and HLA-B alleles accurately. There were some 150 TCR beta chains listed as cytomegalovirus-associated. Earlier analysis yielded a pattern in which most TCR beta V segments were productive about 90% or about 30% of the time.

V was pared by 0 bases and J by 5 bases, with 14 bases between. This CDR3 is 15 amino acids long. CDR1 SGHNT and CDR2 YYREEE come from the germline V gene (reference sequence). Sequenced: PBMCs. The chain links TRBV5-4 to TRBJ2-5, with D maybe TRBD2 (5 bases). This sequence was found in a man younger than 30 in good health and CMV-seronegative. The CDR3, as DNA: TGTGCCAGCAGCTTGGCCGGTGGGAGTTGGGAGACCCAGTACTTC. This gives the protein CASSLAGGSWETQYF.